The rows below give T cell receptor beta chains drawn from one sample of a study of blood T cell repertoires in COVID-19. The protocol was immunoSEQ multiplex PCR, while the TCRdb copy is restricted to in-frame clones and leaves out a portion. Of under 300,000 clones in the sample, around four fifths were seen once. The material sequenced was peripheral blood. The receptor set was obtained from a woman aged 60 to 75 with active or convalescent COVID-19. CDR3s include the opening cysteine and the closing phenylalanine or tryptophan. Each record gives: D gene, V gene, J gene, clone size, CDR3 DNA, CDR3 protein. A D gene is named only where the DNA matches it firmly. The size field is filled for only some rows; it gives once, few, many or a size class.

-	TRBV5-1	TRBJ2-1	-	TGCGCCAGCAGCTTGAGGCAGGCAAGCTCCTACAATGAGCAGTTCTTC	CASSLRQASSYNEQFF
TRBD2	TRBV11-2	TRBJ2-7	-	TGTGCCAGCAGCTTAGAACTTCTACTAGCGGAGACCTACGAGCAGTACTTC	CASSLELLLAETYEQYF
-	TRBV11-2	TRBJ2-3	-	TGTGCCAGCAGCTTAGATCAGGGGACTACGCAGTATTTT	CASSLDQGTTQYF
-	TRBV6-1	TRBJ2-5	once	TGTGCCAGCAGTGAACTGGGCCCTTTGGCCCAGGAGACCCAGTACTTC	CASSELGPLAQETQYF
TRBD1	TRBV23-1	TRBJ1-3	-	TGCGCCAGCAGTCCAGGACAGGACTCTGGAAACACCATATATTTT	CASSPGQDSGNTIYF
-	TRBV21-1	TRBJ2-6	once	TGTGCCAGCAGCAAAGAGTTACCGGGAAACAGGGGGCCAGGGGCCAACGTCCTGACTTTC	CASSKELPGNRGPGANVLTF
TRBD1	TRBV27	TRBJ2-5	once	TGTGCCAGCAGTTTGCAAACAGGGGTGGGAGAGACCCAGTACTTC	CASSLQTGVGETQYF
-	TRBV5-1	TRBJ2-6	-	TGCGCCAGCAGCCAGGGCTTCGGACAGATCAACGTCCTGACTTTC	CASSQGFGQINVLTF
TRBD1	TRBV3-1/TRBV3-2	TRBJ2-5	-	TGTGCCAGCAGCCAAAGGGACAGAACCCAGACCCAGTACTTC	CASSQRDRTQTQYF
TRBD1	TRBV7-6	TRBJ1-2	once	TGTGCCAGCAGCCCTCAGGGACAGGGGATCTATGGCTACACCTTC	CASSPQGQGIYGYTF
TRBD2	TRBV30	TRBJ2-3	-	TGTGCCTGGAGACTAGCGGGGGTCACAGATACGCAGTATTTT	CAWRLAGVTDTQYF
TRBD2	TRBV10-1	TRBJ2-1	-	TGCGCCAGCAGTCCACTAAGAGGGACTAGCTCCCAGGATGAGCAGTTCTTC	CASSPLRGTSSQDEQFF
-	TRBV4-1	TRBJ1-4	-	TGCGCCAGCAGCCAAGATGCCCCTTCATCGCGGGAAAAACTGTTTTTT	CASSQDAPSSREKLFF
-	TRBV12-3/TRBV12-4	TRBJ2-1	-	TGTGCCAGCAGCCCCCGGAGGTGGAGTGTGCAGTTCTTC	CASSPRRWSVQFF
TRBD2	TRBV5-1	TRBJ2-2	-	TGCGCCAGCAGCTTGGTGGGACTAGCGACCACCGGGGAGCTGTTTTTT	CASSLVGLATTGELFF
TRBD2	TRBV7-2	TRBJ2-1	-	TGTGCCAGCAGCGTCTGGGTACTTCTACTAGCGGGAGTAGGTAATGAGCAGTTCTTC	CASSVWVLLLAGVGNEQFF
-	TRBV6-5	TRBJ2-1	-	TGTGCCAGCAGTTCCAGGGGCTTCGGTGAGCAGTTCTTC	CASSSRGFGEQFF
TRBD2	TRBV5-1	TRBJ2-3	-	TGCGCCAGCAGCGGAGCTAGCGGGAGAACAGATACGCAGTATTTT	CASSGASGRTDTQYF
TRBD2	TRBV20-1	TRBJ2-2	-	TGCAGTGCTAGTGGGACTAGCGGCATAGGCGGGGAGCTGTTTTTT	CSASGTSGIGGELFF
-	TRBV19	TRBJ2-1	-	TGTGCCAGTAGTATTCAAGGGAGCGGGCAACCGTGGTGGTACAATGAGCAGTTCTTC	CASSIQGSGQPWWYNEQFF
TRBD1	TRBV13	TRBJ2-7	-	TGTGCCAGCAGCCGAGGGACAGGGGGCGGCGAGCAGTACTTC	CASSRGTGGGEQYF
TRBD2	TRBV5-1	TRBJ2-1	-	TGCGCCAGCAGCTCGTCTAGCGGGGGGCGTTCGGGGGAGCAGTTCTTC	CASSSSSGGRSGEQFF
TRBD1	TRBV6-2/TRBV6-3	TRBJ2-1	-	TGTGCCAGCAGTCCCCTCCCGGGACAGGGGGCGAGTTCGGGTGAGCAGTTCTTC	CASSPLPGQGASSGEQFF
-	TRBV7-9	TRBJ1-1	-	TGTGCCAGCAGCTTGGCAGGGGACACTGAAGCTTTCTTT	CASSLAGDTEAFF
TRBD2	TRBV7-2	TRBJ2-7	-	TGTGCCAGCAGCTTAGGGGTAGCGGGAGTAGGGGAGCAGTACTTC	CASSLGVAGVGEQYF
-	TRBV11-1	TRBJ1-1	-	TGTGCCAGCAGCTTAGCCCGGGACGGGAGGATGAACACTGAAGCTTTCTTT	CASSLARDGRMNTEAFF
-	TRBV11-2	TRBJ2-7	-	TGTGCCAGCAGCGGAGGGACGGTTGAGCAGTACTTC	CASSGGTVEQYF
-	TRBV7-3	TRBJ1-1	once	TGTGCCAGCAGCTTCAACAGGGTCGGGAACACTGAAGCTTTCTTT	CASSFNRVGNTEAFF
TRBD1	TRBV10-1	TRBJ1-2	-	TGCGCCAGCAGTCTGGACAGGCCCTATGGCTACACCTTC	CASSLDRPYGYTF
TRBD2	TRBV6-5	TRBJ2-7	-	TGTGCCAGCACCATAGCCGGGACTATAAACTACGAGCAGTACTTC	CASTIAGTINYEQYF
-	TRBV5-1	TRBJ1-1	once	TGCGCCAGCAGCTTGGCGGGGGGCAACACTGAAGCTTTCTTT	CASSLAGGNTEAFF
-	TRBV9	TRBJ1-1	once	TGTGCCAGCAGCGTCGGGCAGGGGTTCAACACTGAAGCTTTCTTT	CASSVGQGFNTEAFF
TRBD2	TRBV11-3	TRBJ2-3	-	TGTGCCAGCAGCCTGGACGGGGGGGTGACAGATACGCAGTATTTT	CASSLDGGVTDTQYF
-	TRBV28	TRBJ2-7	-	TGTGCCAGCACCGCCGGCGGGGTCTCGGGATACGAGCAGTACTTC	CASTAGGVSGYEQYF
-	TRBV7-9	TRBJ1-1	-	TGTGCCAGCAGCTCTAGGCTCGCGCGGAACACTGAAGCTTTCTTT	CASSSRLARNTEAFF
TRBD2	TRBV7-8	TRBJ2-3	-	TGTGCCAGCAGCTGGCTAGCGGGGGTTTCCACAGATACGCAGTATTTT	CASSWLAGVSTDTQYF
TRBD1	TRBV7-2	TRBJ2-5	-	TGTGCCAGCAGCTTCCGGGACAGGAAAGAGACCCAGTACTTC	CASSFRDRKETQYF
-	TRBV30	TRBJ2-1	-	TGTGCCTGGAGTCCATTCAGAAATGAGCAGTTCTTC	CAWSPFRNEQFF
TRBD2	TRBV28	TRBJ2-1	-	TGTGCCAGCAGTGCCATTAGCGGGGGCCTCTCCTACAATGAGCAGTTCTTC	CASSAISGGLSYNEQFF
-	TRBV18	TRBJ1-5	few	TGTGCCAGCTCACCTGCGGGCGGCAATCAGCCCCAGCATTTT	CASSPAGGNQPQHF
-	TRBV3-1/TRBV3-2	TRBJ2-2	-	TGTGCCAGCAGCCCATCTCTATCGCGGGGACTCACCGGGGAGCTGTTTTTT	CASSPSLSRGLTGELFF
TRBD1	TRBV11-3	TRBJ2-2	-	TGTGCCAGCAGCCCCGGACAGGGGAACACCGGGGAGCTGTTTTTT	CASSPGQGNTGELFF
-	TRBV11-2	TRBJ2-5	-	TGTGCCAGCAGCTTAGGCCAGGTTAAGACCCAGTACTTC	CASSLGQVKTQYF
TRBD2	TRBV11-3	TRBJ2-1	-	TGTGCCAGCAGCTTTATTCCGGGACTAGCGAATGAGCAGTTCTTC	CASSFIPGLANEQFF
-	TRBV7-8	TRBJ2-1	-	TGTGCCAGCAGCTCCGTAGCGCTTTACAATGAGCAGTTCTTC	CASSSVALYNEQFF
-	TRBV12-3/TRBV12-4	TRBJ1-2	many	TGTGCCAGCAGCAGGGGCGGGTATGGCTACACCTTC	CASSRGGYGYTF
-	TRBV7-2	TRBJ2-4	-	TGTGCCAGCAGCCCTGTAGGGGTTGGTGACATTCAGTACTTC	CASSPVGVGDIQYF
TRBD1	TRBV24-1	TRBJ2-2	once	TGTGCCACCAGTGATTTTAGGCCCCGGGACAGGGGAATGGCCGGGGAGCTGTTTTTT	CATSDFRPRDRGMAGELFF
-	TRBV28	TRBJ1-2	-	TGTGCCAGCAGTTTAGGATTCAGGTCAGCCCATGGCTACACCTTC	CASSLGFRSAHGYTF
-	TRBV19	TRBJ2-1	-	TGTGCCAGTAGTATAGGAACTCCCGAGGAGCAGTTCTTC	CASSIGTPEEQFF
-	TRBV3-1/TRBV3-2	TRBJ2-2	-	TGTGCCAGCAGCCATCGAGGAATAGGCACCGGGGAGCTGTTTTTT	CASSHRGIGTGELFF
-	TRBV7-9	TRBJ1-4	-	TGTGCCAGCAGCGGCTACAGCCTAAATGAAAAACTGTTTTTT	CASSGYSLNEKLFF
-	TRBV5-6	TRBJ2-1	-	TGTGCCAGCAGCTTTAGGAGCGGCTTTTACAATGAGCAGTTCTTC	CASSFRSGFYNEQFF
TRBD1	TRBV19	TRBJ1-2	-	TGTGCCAGTAGCCGCCTGACGGACAGGGTTTATGGCTACACCTTC	CASSRLTDRVYGYTF
-	TRBV16	TRBJ2-1	many	TGTGCCAGCAGCCAAGGAAGCAGCGCTTACAATGAGCAGTTCTTC	CASSQGSSAYNEQFF
TRBD1	TRBV6-6	TRBJ1-5	-	TGTGCCAGCGGCTCCGGGACAGGGGTTGGGCAGCCCCAGCATTTT	CASGSGTGVGQPQHF
-	TRBV5-1	TRBJ2-2	-	TGCGCCAGCAGCCCCCTAGGGGCGGACCGATCCGGGGAGCTGTTTTTT	CASSPLGADRSGELFF
-	TRBV7-2	TRBJ1-5	-	TGTGCCAGCAGCTTAGGTGGTAGAAACAATCAGCCCCAGCATTTT	CASSLGGRNNQPQHF
-	TRBV30	TRBJ2-7	-	TGTGCCTGGAGTGTACGTGGGCAGACCTACGAGCAGTACTTC	CAWSVRGQTYEQYF